Presented here are 6 T cell receptor beta chains from one specimen sequenced in a study of response to subunit inactivated influenza vaccine. One entry per CDR3 protein, called by TCRdb with MiXCR from the RT-PCR reads. The sample carries approximately 700,000 distinct CDR3 sequences, about 15% recorded once. The sequencing here drew on PBMCs from blood, taken 14 to 15 days before vaccination. The receptor source for this set is a man between 45 and 60 years old who received an inactivated influenza vaccine.

The rearrangement links TRBV15 to TRBJ2-7, with 10 positions matching TRBD1. Germline CDR1 LNHNV, CDR2 YYDKDF (reference sequence). V trimming: 3 bases; J trimming: 2 bases; junction bases outside the gene matches: 1. The CDR3 spans 14 residues. The CDR3 loop is CATSRGTGAYEQYF. The CDR3 bases are TGTGCCACCAGCAGGGGGACAGGGGCCTACGAGCAGTACTTC.

This chain links TRBV5-1 with TRBJ1-1, with no clear D. The CDR3 spans 14 residues. V lost 5 bases and J 1 base, leaving 12 bases between the germline ends. The germline CDR1 and CDR2 sequences are SGHRS and YFSETQ. Written as DNA, the CDR3 is TGCGCCAGCAGTATAGGGATCGAGAACACTGAAGCTTTCTTT. Residues: CASSIGIENTEAFF. Using reference TRBV5-1 and TRBJ1-1 for the parts outside the CDR3, the full variable domain is KAGVTQTPRYLIKTRGQQVTLSCSPISGHRSVSWYQQTPGQGLQFLFEYFSETQRNKGNFPGRFSGRQFSNSRSEMNVSTLELGDSALYLCASSIGIENTEAFFGQGTRLTVV.

Only a few counts were recorded for this clonotype. The chain carries TRBV4-3 and TRBJ2-7; D uncertain. The CDR3 sequence is 13 residues long. V was shortened by 1 base and J by 6 bases, with 10 bases between the two germline ends. The germline CDR1 and CDR2 sequences are LGHNA and YSLEER. The CDR3 sequence is CASSQVRGVEQYF. The CDR3 nucleotides read TGCGCCAGCAGCCAAGTTCGTGGGGTCGAGCAGTACTTC.

This clonotype was detected only a few times. The gene calls are TRBV19 and TRBJ2-3, with 9 bases aligning to TRBD1. The V gene end was trimmed by 7 bases and the J gene end by 2 bases; junction bases not matched to a gene: 7. There are 15 residues in the CDR3. Germline-derived CDR1 and CDR2 are LNHDA and SQIVND (reference sequence). The CDR3 sequence: CASKFRTGVTDTQYF. CDR3 nucleotides: TGTGCCAGTAAGTTTCGGACAGGGGTCACAGATACGCAGTATTTT.

This clonotype was detected ten times or more. The gene calls are TRBV7-9 and TRBJ2-5, with TRBD2 matching over 7 bases. Germline CDR1 is SEHNR and CDR2 is FQNEAQ (reference sequence). There are 15 residues in the CDR3. The ends lost 4 bases at V and 5 bases at J; junction bases unmatched: 10. The CDR3 loop reads CASSSHGGITETQYF. Written as DNA, the CDR3 is TGTGCCAGCAGCTCTCACGGGGGGATCACGGAGACCCAGTACTTC.

This clonotype was counted a few times. J is TRBJ2-4 and V is TRBV20-1; 9 bases fit TRBD1. V shed 3 bases, J shed 3 bases, and the junction held 9 bases outside the gene matches. The V gene's germline CDR1 is DFQATT and CDR2 SNEGSKA (reference sequence). CDR3 length: 16 amino acids. The CDR3 loop is CSARWGQGFVKNIQYF. The CDR3 coding sequence is TGCAGTGCTAGGTGGGGACAGGGTTTTGTCAAAAACATTCAGTACTTC.